These 21 T cell receptor beta chains were all obtained from the same sample, sequenced in a study of blood T cell repertoires in COVID-19. TCRdb keeps only in-frame clones here, not all; method: immunoSEQ multiplex PCR. The table lists approximately 50,000 clones, about 70% of them singletons, with roughly a fifth in the top ten. Sequences were obtained from peripheral blood. Receptors originate from a man aged 45 to 65 with active or convalescent COVID-19.

The chain links TRBV30 to TRBJ1-5, with a possible D match to TRBD1 (5 bases). V was cut by 1 base and J by 7 bases, with 11 bases left in between. The CDR3 loop spans 13 amino acids. Germline values: CDR1 GTSNPN, CDR2 SVGIG (reference sequence). Here the CDR3 reads CAWSGGGRQPQHF. CDR3 sequence (DNA): TGTGCCTGGAGTGGGGGGGGAAGGCAGCCCCAGCATTTT.

This chain connects TRBV7-2 to TRBJ2-1; 7 positions agree with TRBD2. There are 16 residues in the CDR3. Trimming cost V 1 base and J 6 bases; bases outside gene matches: 9. Germline values: CDR1 SGHTA, CDR2 FQGNSA. CDR3: CASSLGQWDYLNEQFF. Written as DNA, the CDR3 is TGTGCCAGCAGCTTAGGTCAGTGGGACTACCTCAATGAGCAGTTCTTC.

This rearrangement joins TRBV30 to TRBJ2-3; D not certain. Germline loops: CDR1 GTSNPN, CDR2 SVGIG (reference sequence). V dropped 1 base and J dropped 4 bases, with 6 bases sitting between them. The CDR3 extends over 12 amino acids. The CDR3 DNA is TGTGCCTGGAGTGCGGGTGCAGATACGCAGTATTTT. Translating gives CAWSAGADTQYF. The full variable domain, in which reference TRBV30 and TRBJ2-3 provide the parts outside the CDR3, is SQTIHQWPATLVQPVGSPLSLECTVEGTSNPNLYWYRQAAGRGLQLLFYSVGIGQISSEVPQNLSASRPQDRQFILSSKKLLLSDSGFYLCAWSAGADTQYFGPGTRLTVL.

The rearrangement uses TRBV25-1 and TRBJ2-3; no definite D call. Germline CDR1 and CDR2: MGHDK and SYGVNS. Trimming removed 4 bases from V and 1 base from J, with 12 bases in between. The length of the CDR3 is 15 residues. DNA of the CDR3: TGTGCCAGCAGTGCGACTCAGCGACGCACAGATACGCAGTATTTT. It encodes CASSATQRRTDTQYF. The variable domain in full, with the rest retrieved from reference TRBV25-1 and TRBJ2-3, is EADIYQTPRYLVIGTGKKITLECSQTMGHDKMYWYQQDPGMELHLIHYSYGVNSTEKGDLSSESTVSRIRTEHFPLTLESARPSHTSQYLCASSATQRRTDTQYFGPGTRLTVL.

The chain recombines TRBV2 with TRBJ1-1; a possible D gene is TRBD1 (6 bases). V lost 6 bases and J lost 2, with 13 bases in between. The CDR3 covers 14 residues. Germline CDR1 SNHLY, CDR2 FYNNEI. The CDR3 nucleotides are TGTGCCAGCAGAAACCGACAGGTCAACACTGAAGCTTTCTTT. Its protein is CASRNRQVNTEAFF. Full variable domain (remainder filled in from reference TRBV2 and TRBJ1-1): EPEVTQTPSHQVTQMGQEVILRCVPISNHLYFYWYRQILGQKVEFLVSFYNNEISEKSEIFDDQFSVERPDGSNFTLKIRSTKLEDSAMYFCASRNRQVNTEAFFGQGTRLTVV.

This rearrangement joins TRBV6-5 to TRBJ2-1; 9 positions match TRBD1. From germline, CDR1 is MNHEY and CDR2 SVGAGI. The CDR3 loop spans 15 amino acids. The V gene end was trimmed by 5 bases and the J gene end by 13 bases; junction bases not matched to a gene: 15. The CDR3 protein is CASSPQGQGQTAQFF. The CDR3 DNA is TGTGCCAGCAGTCCCCAGGGACAGGGTCAGACGGCTCAGTTCTTC.

This chain joins TRBV2 and TRBJ2-1; 9 bases agree with TRBD1. From germline, CDR1 is SNHLY and CDR2 FYNNEI. This CDR3 contains 15 residues. J lost 7 bases, V lost 3 bases, and 7 bases had no gene match. The CDR3 loop is CASSEDRGLRNEQFF. Here the CDR3 DNA reads TGTGCCAGCAGTGAGGACAGGGGTTTGCGGAATGAGCAGTTCTTC. The full variable domain, with the rest looked up from reference TRBV2 and TRBJ2-1, is EPEVTQTPSHQVTQMGQEVILRCVPISNHLYFYWYRQILGQKVEFLVSFYNNEISEKSEIFDDQFSVERPDGSNFTLKIRSTKLEDSAMYFCASSEDRGLRNEQFFGPGTRLTVL.

The J gene is TRBJ2-5, the V gene TRBV11-2; 9 bases agree with TRBD1. This CDR3 has 16 amino acids. Germline V CDR1 and CDR2: SGHAT, FQNNGV. Trimming at V came to 4 bases and at J to 2 bases, leaving 8 bases not matched to a gene. Written as DNA, the CDR3 is TGTGCCAGCAGCTGGAGGGGGACAGGGACACAAGAGACCCAGTACTTC. Its protein product is CASSWRGTGTQETQYF.

This CDR3 is CAISELGANTGELFF. In nucleotides, the CDR3 is TGTGCCATCAGTGAGTTAGGAGCGAACACCGGGGAGCTGTTTTTT. J is TRBJ2-2 and V is TRBV10-3; D gene uncertain. The length of the CDR3 is 15 residues. CDR1 is ENHRY and CDR2 is SYGVKD in the germline V gene. Trimming took off 1 base at V and 0 bases at J, with 6 bases between the two ends.

This chain links TRBV18 with TRBJ1-1; 8 bases are a match to TRBD1. With 3 bases clipped from V and 1 base from J, the junction kept 1 base outside the gene matches. There are 14 residues in the CDR3. In germline, CDR1 is KGHSH, CDR2 LQKENI. CDR3 residues: CASSPDRGNTEAFF. CDR3 bases: TGTGCCAGCTCACCCGACAGGGGGAACACTGAAGCTTTCTTT.

V and J are TRBV19 and TRBJ1-5; D gene uncertain. The germline gives CDR1 LNHDA, CDR2 SQIVND (reference sequence). The CDR3 totals 16 residues. Trimming pared 6 bases from V and 3 bases from J, leaving 18 bases between. CDR3 sequence (DNA): TGTGCCAGTAGCTTATCCTCTACAGTCCTCAATCAGCCCCAGCATTTT. Amino acid sequence: CASSLSSTVLNQPQHF. Based on the CDR3 plus reference TRBV19 and TRBJ1-5, the full variable domain is DGGITQSPKYLFRKEGQNVTLSCEQNLNHDAMYWYRQDPGQGLRLIYYSQIVNDFQKGDIAEGYSVSREKKESFPLTVTSAQKNPTAFYLCASSLSSTVLNQPQHFGDGTRLSIL.

This CDR3 reads CASSGQGRSTDTQYF. In DNA, the CDR3 is TGTGCCAGCAGTGGTCAGGGGAGAAGCACAGATACGCAGTATTTT. The V gene is TRBV2, the J gene TRBJ2-3; D possibly corresponds to TRBD1 (6 bases). This CDR3 region has 15 residues. Germline V gene data show CDR1 as SNHLY and CDR2 as FYNNEI. Trimming left V 4 bases short and J 0 bases short, with 11 bases between. Complete variable domain (other parts from reference TRBV2 and TRBJ2-3): EPEVTQTPSHQVTQMGQEVILRCVPISNHLYFYWYRQILGQKVEFLVSFYNNEISEKSEIFDDQFSVERPDGSNFTLKIRSTKLEDSAMYFCASSGQGRSTDTQYFGPGTRLTVL.

V usage is TRBV2 and J usage is TRBJ1-1; a possible D gene is TRBD1 (5 bases). The CDR3 is 14 amino acids. The V end lost 6 bases, the J end lost 5 bases, and 16 bases lay between the germline ends. Germline V gives CDR1 SNHLY, CDR2 FYNNEI. The CDR3 reads CASSQRRGGTEAFF. CDR3 DNA: TGTGCCAGCAGCCAGAGGAGGGGTGGGACTGAAGCTTTCTTT.

The chain has TRBV11-3 and TRBJ2-1, with TRBD2 matching 9 bases. Germline V gene data show CDR1 as SGHNT and CDR2 as YENEEA. V lost 5 bases, J lost 0 bases, and 8 bases stayed unmatched. The CDR3 has 17 amino acids. CDR3 sequence (DNA): TGTGCCAGCAGCGCCGCGGGAGGGAGTTACTCCTACAATGAGCAGTTCTTC. Protein product: CASSAAGGSYSYNEQFF.

The chain combines TRBV11-2 with TRBJ1-4, with D maybe TRBD1 (6 bases). Trimming left V 3 bases short and J 3 bases short, with 8 bases between. Germline CDR1 and CDR2: SGHAT and FQNNGV. The CDR3 runs 14 residues. CDR3: CASSFRQANEKLFF. The CDR3 region has the DNA TGTGCCAGCAGCTTTCGACAGGCTAATGAAAAACTGTTTTTT.

The V call is TRBV7-9, the J call TRBJ2-2; 7 positions agree with TRBD1. This CDR3 is 17 amino acids long. Germline lookup yields CDR1 SEHNR and CDR2 FQNEAQ (reference sequence). V was clipped by 2 bases and J by 0 bases; unmatched bases: 6. The CDR3 region has the DNA TGTGCCAGCAGCTTACCGGACAGGAGAGCGAACACCGGGGAGCTGTTTTTT. Translated, it gives CASSLPDRRANTGELFF.

This clone showed up just a few times. This chain connects TRBV30 to TRBJ1-5; D is unresolved. There are 15 residues in the CDR3. CDR1 is GTSNPN, CDR2 SVGIG, per germline (reference sequence). V lost 0 bases and J 0 bases, leaving 9 bases between the germline ends. The CDR3 coding sequence is TGTGCCTGGAGTGTACGAGCTTATAGCAATCAGCCCCAGCATTTT. It is translated as CAWSVRAYSNQPQHF.

This clone was seen a handful of times. V usage is TRBV5-5 and J usage is TRBJ2-7; a weak D match, TRBD1 (5 bases). This CDR3 spans 13 amino acids. Germline values: CDR1 SGHKS, CDR2 YYEKEE (reference sequence). Trimming took off 0 bases at V and 5 bases at J, with 9 bases between the two ends. CDR3 in DNA: TGTGCCAGCAGCTTGGCAGGGAATCACGAGCAGTACTTC. It translates to CASSLAGNHEQYF.

The rearrangement links TRBV7-9 to TRBJ1-3; TRBD1 might be the D (6 bases). The CDR3 has 14 amino acids. Per germline, CDR1 SEHNR and CDR2 FQNEAQ (reference sequence). V lost 4 bases and J 4 bases, leaving 11 bases between the germline ends. The CDR3 DNA sequence: TGTGCCAGCAGCTCTCCCGGGACAGGAAACACCATATATTTT. It specifies CASSSPGTGNTIYF.

This rearrangement joins TRBV5-1 to TRBJ2-3; D is unresolved. The CDR3 is 15 residues long. Germline CDR1 SGHRS, CDR2 YFSETQ. Trimming pared 4 bases from V and 1 base from J, leaving 13 bases between. CDR3 in amino acids: CASSLDRPGTDTQYF. For the CDR3, the DNA is TGCGCCAGCAGCCTGGACCGTCCGGGCACAGATACGCAGTATTTT.

This clone was seen more than once but under ten times. The chain employs TRBV27 and TRBJ1-5; D is possibly TRBD1 (6 bases). V lost 2 bases and J lost 0, with 20 bases in between. The CDR3 consists of 19 residues. Germline V gene lookup returns CDR1 MNHEY and CDR2 SMNVEV (reference sequence). CDR3 coding DNA: TGTGCCAGCAGTTTAATAGGCAATAGGGGGGGAAATAGCAATCAGCCCCAGCATTTT. Translated: CASSLIGNRGGNSNQPQHF.